This T cell receptor beta chain was identified in a study of T-cell reconstitution after alpha-beta-depleted transplantation in children. This clonotype showed up many times. Unique molecular identifiers tagged the TCRbeta library. TCRdb processed the PCR reads anew with MiXCR; each CDR3 protein has one entry. The data hold over 200,000 distinct CDR3 sequences, with approximately 11% observed a single time. CDR3 size: 14 residues. Germline V gene lookup returns CDR1 LNHNV and CDR2 YYDKDF (reference sequence). The J segment lost 9 bases and the V segment lost 4 bases, leaving 10 bases of the junction unmatched.

This specimen was PBMCs, taken before TCRalphabeta/CD19-depleted stem cell transplant. This receptor was identified in a child less than two years old with acute myeloid leukemia, due to receive a stem cell transplant. The chain couples TRBV15 to TRBJ2-3, with 7 bases lining up with TRBD2. As DNA, the CDR3 is TGTGCCACCAGCATCTCGGCTACCGGGGGGACGCAGTATTTT. Translation: CATSISATGGTQYF.